These 2 T cell receptor beta chains were all obtained from the same sample, sequenced in a study of blood T cell repertoires in COVID-19. Sequencing used immunoSEQ multiplex PCR; TCRdb keeps in-frame clones, though not all of them. The sample comprises about 49,000 clones, roughly 84% of which are singletons, and approximately 15% rests with the top ten. Material for sequencing was peripheral blood. These receptors were collected from a human donor in a cohort sampled during active COVID-19.

The rearrangement joins TRBV5-1 to TRBJ2-1; 9 nucleotides align to TRBD1. Looked up from germline, CDR1 is SGHRS and CDR2 is YFSETQ. Trimming cost V 7 bases and J 8 bases; bases outside gene matches: 16. The CDR3 is made up of 16 amino acids. CDR3 amino acids: CASRSTGTQGAYEQFF. The CDR3 DNA follows: TGCGCCAGCCGATCTACCGGGACACAGGGGGCATATGAGCAGTTCTTC.

This clone appeared a single time. The V and J genes are TRBV6-2 or TRBV6-3 and TRBJ1-2; the D is unclear. Germline CDR1 reads MNHEY; CDR2 reads SVGEGT. This CDR3 region has 13 residues. V lost 2 bases and J lost 6, with 10 bases in between. The CDR3 DNA follows: TGTGCCAGCAGTTACAGGGAGTCGGATGGCTACACCTTC. Translated: CASSYRESDGYTF.